These 5 T cell receptor beta chains came from one sample sequenced in a study of cytomegalovirus exposure and HLA in healthy donors. Both 60 Vbeta primers and 13 Jbeta primers went into the PCR. Some clones are missing from TCRdb's copy, which holds only in-frame ones; the method was immunoSEQ multiplex PCR. Of roughly 250,000 clones listed, around 80% were seen once; the top ten hold less than 0.4%. What was sequenced was PBMCs. The receptor set was obtained from a girl aged 2-10 years in good health and CMV-seronegative.

This clone was recorded once. The chain links TRBV27 to TRBJ2-7, with 9 bases matching TRBD2. The CDR3 covers 13 residues. The V gene's germline CDR1 is MNHEY and CDR2 SMNVEV (reference sequence). V shed 3 bases and J 9 bases; nucleotides not matched to a gene: 6. The CDR3 loop reads CASSFASGVVQYF. CDR3 DNA: TGTGCCAGCAGTTTCGCTAGCGGGGTAGTGCAGTACTTC.

Turning to this clone: Other DNA sequences in this specimen translate into the identical CDR3. The gene calls are TRBV28 and TRBJ1-2; a weak D match, TRBD1 (5 bases). Trimming shortened V by 2 bases and J by 5 bases, and 9 bases separated the two germline ends. CDR1 and CDR2 from the germline V gene are MDHEN and SYDVKM. The CDR3 spans 13 residues. The DNA of the CDR3 is TGTGCCAGCAGTTTAGGACAAGGGTATGGCTACACCTTC. Protein: CASSLGQGYGYTF.

The chain combines TRBV19 with TRBJ1-5, with TRBD1 identical over 8 bases. V gave up 2 bases and J gave up 8 bases; unmatched junction bases: 5. Germline V gene sequence: CDR1 LNHDA, CDR2 SQIVND (reference sequence). This CDR3 has 14 amino acids. The CDR3 protein is CASSISGGSEPQHF. The CDR3 region has the DNA TGTGCCAGTAGTATATCAGGGGGCAGCGAGCCCCAGCATTTT.

The chain recombines TRBV9 with TRBJ1-2, with 7 bases fitting TRBD1. Trimming at V came to 4 bases and at J to 8 bases, leaving 5 bases not matched to a gene. The germline CDR1 and CDR2 sequences are SGDLS and YYNGEE. The CDR3 extends over 12 amino acids. The CDR3 protein is CASSSDRVGYTF. In DNA, the CDR3 is TGTGCCAGCAGCTCCGACAGGGTCGGCTACACCTTC.

This clone was picked up one time. The rearrangement links TRBV4-2 to TRBJ2-5; a weak D match, TRBD2 (6 bases). Germline values: CDR1 LGHNA, CDR2 YNFKEQ. The length of the CDR3 is 15 residues. The ends were cut back, 0 bases at V and 4 bases at J, with 12 bases in the middle. As DNA, the CDR3 is TGTGCCAGCAGCCAAGACGGAGGGGAAGGAGAGACCCAGTACTTC. Residues: CASSQDGGEGETQYF.